This T cell receptor beta chain was captured by sequencing in a study of T cell responses to AZD1222 COVID-19 vaccine. The CDR3 runs 16 residues. CDR1 and CDR2 (germline): SGHKS, YYEKEE (reference sequence). The study pooled second doses at about 4 or about 12 weeks. Findings of the study overall: None of the repertoires were sampled until the peak T cell response had passed.

TCRdb's table, derived via immunoSEQ multiplex PCR, lists solely in-frame clones and lacks some. The table has 150,000 to 250,000 clones, 80% to 95% seen once; the top ten hold approximately 3.7%. Comments on this clone: Antigen specificity is unknown. The junction departs from the called germline gene at one end, perhaps through a read error.

Source: peripheral blood, taken 28 days after the second AZD1222 dose. The TCR sequence derives from an adult who received the AZD1222 COVID-19 vaccine. This chain links TRBV5-5 with TRBJ2-6; unclear D gene. CDR3 DNA: TGTGCCAGCAGTTTGGACCGGCCCCCCGGGGCCAACGTCCTGACTTTC. Residues: CASSLDRPPGANVLTF.